The 8 T cell receptor beta chains presented below share a single source sample, sequenced in a study of cytomegalovirus exposure and HLA in healthy donors. This PCR relied on a set of 60 Vbeta primers and 13 Jbeta primers. Method: immunoSEQ multiplex PCR; TCRdb's copy keeps in-frame clones and lacks some. Counted here are some 60,000 clones, 80% occurring once; the ten biggest clones make up under 4%. Sequencing input: PBMCs. The source of these receptors is a woman between 35 and 50 years old in good health and CMV-seronegative.

The V and J genes are TRBV15 and TRBJ2-1; maybe TRBD1 (5 bases). CDR1 is LNHNV and CDR2 is YYDKDF in the germline V gene (reference sequence). The CDR3 loop spans 15 amino acids. V lost 0 bases, J lost 6 bases, and 12 bases lay in between. CDR3 protein: CATSREHTGINEQFF. CDR3 bases: TGTGCCACCAGCAGAGAGCATACAGGTATCAATGAGCAGTTCTTC.

This rearrangement joins TRBV9 to TRBJ2-7, with a possible D match to TRBD2 (6 bases). The CDR3 has 14 amino acids. V was pared by 3 bases and J by 2 bases, with 12 bases between. CDR1 is SGDLS and CDR2 is YYNGEE in the germline V gene. The CDR3, as DNA: TGTGCCAGCAGCGCACAAGCGGGCACCTACGAGCAGTACTTC. Its protein is CASSAQAGTYEQYF. The whole variable domain, filled in from reference TRBV9 and TRBJ2-7, reads DSGVTQTPKHLITATGQRVTLRCSPRSGDLSVYWYQQSLDQGLQFLIQYYNGEERAKGNILERFSAQQFPDLHSELNLSSLELGDSALYFCASSAQAGTYEQYFGPGTRLTVT.

The J gene is TRBJ2-7, the V gene TRBV19, with TRBD2 matching 15 bases. The CDR3 has 16 amino acids. Germline lookup yields CDR1 LNHDA and CDR2 SQIVND (reference sequence). After removal of 2 bases from V and 5 bases from J, the junction contained 4 bases not matched to a gene. DNA of the CDR3: TGTGCCAGTAGTATATACCGGACTAGCGGGAGGGACGAGCAGTACTTC. Translated: CASSIYRTSGRDEQYF.

This clone was observed once. The V gene is TRBV21-1, the J gene TRBJ2-2; the table's D call of TRBD2 was not tested on the DNA. TRBV21-1 is a known pseudogene. This CDR3 comprises 16 residues. This CDR3 reads CASSIRTSGIGAELFF. In DNA form, the CDR3 reads TGTGCCAGCAGCATACGGACTAGCGGGATTGGGGCGGAGCTGTTTTTT.

This clone has just one count. The chain couples TRBV5-1 to TRBJ1-2, with 8 bases that match TRBD1. With V trimmed by 5 bases and J by 8 bases, 20 bases remained unmatched. The germline CDR1 and CDR2 sequences are SGHRS and YFSETQ. The CDR3 is 17 residues long. This CDR3 is CASRNAQGGIDVRGYTF. The CDR3 coding sequence is TGCGCCAGCAGAAATGCACAGGGGGGGATAGACGTTAGAGGCTACACCTTC.

V is TRBV27 and J is TRBJ1-3; D is uncertain. The CDR3 spans 13 residues. Germline CDR1 MNHEY, CDR2 SMNVEV (reference sequence). Trimming removed 8 bases at V and 4 bases at J, with 12 bases between. The CDR3 DNA follows: TGTGCCAGCGGATTAGGCAGGGGAAACACCATATATTTT. This encodes CASGLGRGNTIYF.

The V and J genes are TRBV6-5 and TRBJ2-1; 11 nucleotides match TRBD2. The CDR3 length is 15 residues. Per germline, CDR1 MNHEY and CDR2 SVGAGI. J was trimmed by 4 bases and V by 6 bases; bases with no gene match: 5. Here the CDR3 reads CASRLSGRAYNEQFF. CDR3 DNA: TGTGCCAGCAGACTTAGCGGGAGGGCGTACAATGAGCAGTTCTTC.

This chain connects TRBV9 to TRBJ2-3; 8 nucleotides line up with TRBD2. V lost 4 bases and J lost 2; bases outside the gene matches: 9. CDR3 length equals 16 residues. The germline CDR1 and CDR2 sequences are SGDLS and YYNGEE. For the CDR3, the DNA is TGTGCCAGCAGCAACCGGGGGGGGAGGGCCACAGATACGCAGTATTTT. Its protein is CASSNRGGRATDTQYF.